This is a list of T cell receptor beta chains from one sample in a study of CD8 T cells in Susac syndrome. TCRdb used MiXCR to reprocess the immunoSEQ multiplex PCR reads, holding one entry per CDR3 protein. This sample has 75,000 to 100,000 distinct CDR3 sequences, with just under 95% found just once. The sequencing input was CD8+ T cells from PBMCs. The receptors shown here come from a human donor in good health. Both conserved end residues are trimmed from each CDR3. Some rows have no size entry. The others give once, few or many, or a class for an expanded clone.

TRBJ2-5 | NA | TRBV9 | ASSFPDGGETQY
TRBJ2-3 | NA | TRBV11-1 | ASSPTWGTDTQY
TRBJ2-3 | NA | TRBV7-7 | ASSLAVAGEPTDTQY
TRBJ2-3 | NA | TRBV18 | ASSPLIDAKGSDTQY
TRBJ2-7 | NA | TRBV4-1 | ASSGGQGQYEQY
TRBJ1-5 | NA | TRBV27 | ASSFGTGGNQPQH
TRBJ2-7 | once | TRBV20-1 | SARAPGFNEQY
TRBJ1-5 | NA | TRBV27 | ASSLWGGQPQH
TRBJ2-1 | once | TRBV5-1 | ASSLASSSYNEQF
TRBJ1-5 | NA | TRBV20-1 | SAGGDRVDNQPQH
TRBJ1-5 | NA | TRBV13 | ASSRQGRQPQH
TRBJ2-1 | NA | TRBV13 | ASSLLTSENEQF
TRBJ2-7 | NA | TRBV27 | ASSRAQGTGVPYEQY
TRBJ2-1 | NA | TRBV27 | ASSSLVGEQF
TRBJ1-1 | NA | TRBV5-1 | ASRTGGRTEAF
TRBJ2-3 | NA | TRBV2 | ASSEDGTGTDTQY
TRBJ2-1 | NA | TRBV4-1 | ASSQEGLAGDREQF
TRBJ1-5 | NA | TRBV12-3/TRBV12-4 | ASTPGGTNQPQH
TRBJ2-5 | NA | TRBV2 | ASMRPTSMEETQY
TRBJ2-7 | NA | TRBV6-2/TRBV6-3 | ASSYSGTGTYEQY
TRBJ2-1 | NA | TRBV6-1 | ASSSAGLAGGRRNEQF
TRBJ2-1 | NA | TRBV20-1 | SAASSYNEQF
TRBJ2-1 | NA | TRBV11-3 | ASSLGPRGPRSSYNEQF
TRBJ1-1 | NA | TRBV7-9 | ASSSPGQGQNTEAF
TRBJ2-7 | once | TRBV20-1 | SARDLGSLGLYEQY
TRBJ2-3 | NA | TRBV27 | ASSPDPTAYFTDTQY
TRBJ1-1 | NA | TRBV20-1 | SAKTVAGAEAF
TRBJ2-1 | NA | TRBV5-1 | ASSPGGWDEQF
TRBJ1-4 | NA | TRBV30 | AWSQATNEKLF
TRBJ1-2 | NA | TRBV4-1 | ASSVREPSPDGYT
TRBJ1-1 | NA | TRBV29-1 | SVGTALNTEAF
TRBJ2-1 | NA | TRBV9 | ASSVTGGLNEQF
TRBJ1-3 | NA | TRBV7-8 | ASSRELSSGNTIY
TRBJ2-5 | NA | TRBV20-1 | SASSRAWETQY
TRBJ2-1 | NA | TRBV20-1 | SARGLAGGLTYNEQF
TRBJ1-1 | NA | TRBV30 | AWSLRANTEAF
TRBJ2-1 | NA | TRBV9 | ASSVGDSYNEQF
TRBJ2-3 | NA | TRBV4-3 | ASSQDGAGGGTDTQY
TRBJ1-2 | NA | TRBV27 | ASSLSTGGLYVYT
TRBJ2-1 | NA | TRBV12-3/TRBV12-4 | ASSRAGGPNNEQF
TRBJ1-2 | NA | TRBV14 | ASSQDDRSLYGYT
TRBJ2-2 | once | TRBV20-1 | SARTGTGELF
TRBJ1-1 | NA | TRBV4-1 | ASSQAGGMNTEAF
TRBJ1-1 | NA | TRBV10-3 | AISESGGPGGAPHLTEAF
TRBJ2-1 | NA | TRBV4-1 | ASSQEDIRGYNEQF
TRBJ1-2 | once | TRBV19 | ASSWDRTNYGYT
TRBJ1-5 | NA | TRBV6-1 | ASSRETGGRYSNQPQH
TRBJ2-7 | NA | TRBV6-2/TRBV6-3 | ASSYTGPRHEQY
TRBJ2-1 | NA | TRBV4-3 | ASSQDRGSSGGAWYEREQF
TRBJ1-1 | NA | TRBV7-9 | ASSLEGTKNTEAF
TRBJ2-1 | NA | TRBV3-1 | ASSHTLGLAAYNEQF
TRBJ2-3 | NA | TRBV18 | ASFSAGPSDTQY
TRBJ2-5 | NA | TRBV9 | ASSVEDEPGQGVQETQY
TRBJ2-3 | NA | TRBV13 | ASGIELGNRGRDTQY